This entry describes one T cell receptor beta chain. The antigen is not known. The record originates from a study of cytomegalovirus exposure and HLA in healthy donors. Whole-study findings and limits: An analysis done earlier found most TCR beta V segments productive about 90% or about 30% of the time.

J gave up 0 bases and V 4 bases, and 10 bases lay outside the gene matches. Germline V gives CDR1 SGHRS, CDR2 YFSETQ. The CDR3 is made up of 16 amino acids. Primers: 60 Vbeta forward and 13 Jbeta reverse. TCRdb keeps only in-frame clones here, not all; method: immunoSEQ multiplex PCR. The repertoire includes about 140,000 clones, around 73% of them detected once, and about 15% sits in the top ten. Healthy individuals who donated bone marrow served as the donors. The receptor was derived from a human donor in good health. This chain uses TRBV5-1 with TRBJ2-7; 7 bases are a match to TRBD1. Sequencing was carried out using PBMCs. This chain's CDR3 is CASSRPTGVISYEQYF. CDR3 bases: TGCGCCAGCAGCCGACCTACAGGGGTGATCTCCTACGAGCAGTACTTC. Drawing the rest from reference TRBV5-1 and TRBJ2-7, the complete variable domain is KAGVTQTPRYLIKTRGQQVTLSCSPISGHRSVSWYQQTPGQGLQFLFEYFSETQRNKGNFPGRFSGRQFSNSRSEMNVSTLELGDSALYLCASSRPTGVISYEQYFGPGTRLTVT.